This T cell receptor (beta chain) comes out of a study of shared clonotypes between healthy human individuals. The study separated CD4+ cells into CD45RA+ naive and CD45RA-negative memory subsets. Per the germline V gene, CDR1 is GTSNPN and CDR2 is SVGIG (reference sequence). Germline trimming cut 4 bases from V and 3 bases from J; bases unmatched to any gene: 8. The length of the CDR3 is 16 residues. Deep was the level used in running the assay. Original handling: From ImmunoSEQ came sequences covering only the junction and carrying no quality scores, so filtering differed. Sequencing used immunoSEQ multiplex PCR; TCRdb keeps in-frame clones, though not all of them. Clone size and V and J calls were adopted from that table, with D and trimming inferred from the DNA. The sample has under 1,100,000 clones, roughly 74% seen once.

The rearrangement uses TRBV30 and TRBJ2-3; 12 nucleotides agree with TRBD2. This clonotype was sampled from a man aged 18 to 29 in good health. Some clones in this sample may be carry-over from other donors' samples. Sequenced: memory CD4+ T cells from PBMCs. Subset reported: CD45RA-negative fraction. The CDR3 loop reads CAWIAGLAGRTDTQYF. The CDR3 DNA follows: TGTGCCTGGATTGCCGGACTAGCGGGAAGGACAGATACGCAGTATTTT.